The rows below give T cell receptor beta chains drawn from one sample of a study of memory CD4+ T cells and cytomegalovirus serostatus. The method was immunoSEQ multiplex PCR; TCRdb's version includes in-frame clones alone and lacks a portion of them. The sample records 64,000 or so clones, 75% to 80% being singletons. Sequencing was performed on memory CD4+ T cells from blood. Receptor source: an adult in good health and CMV-seronegative. The CDR3 runs from the conserved cysteine through the conserved F or W. D genes are given only for firm matches. For some rows the clone size is stated as once, few or many, or as a class when expanded; others skip it.

j_call: TRBJ1-4
d_call: NA
clone_size: NA
v_call: TRBV10-3
cdr3_nt: TGTGCCATCAGCCCCGGCGGATCCACTAATGAAAAACTGTTTTTT
cdr3_aa: CAISPGGSTNEKLFF

j_call: TRBJ2-6
d_call: NA
clone_size: NA
v_call: TRBV7-9
cdr3_nt: TGTGTCTTGGACGCAGGGGCATCGCCAGGAGGGGCCAACGTCCTGACTTTC
cdr3_aa: CVLDAGASPGGANVLTF

j_call: TRBJ2-7
d_call: TRBD1
clone_size: medium-sized
v_call: TRBV28
cdr3_nt: TGTGCCAGCACCCAAACAGGGGGCAGGGTCTACGAGCAGTACTTC
cdr3_aa: CASTQTGGRVYEQYF

j_call: TRBJ1-4
d_call: NA
clone_size: NA
v_call: TRBV19
cdr3_nt: TGTGCCAGTGCAGGTACAGCGCGCGAAAAACTGTTTTTT
cdr3_aa: CASAGTAREKLFF

j_call: TRBJ2-7
d_call: NA
clone_size: NA
v_call: TRBV5-1
cdr3_nt: TGCGCCAGCAGCTTGGGTATAGGGTTCTCCTACGAGCAGTACTTC
cdr3_aa: CASSLGIGFSYEQYF

j_call: TRBJ2-1
d_call: TRBD2
clone_size: few
v_call: TRBV19
cdr3_nt: TGTGCCAGTAGTATCCTGGGTAGCGGGGGGAGGAATGAGCAGTTCTTC
cdr3_aa: CASSILGSGGRNEQFF

j_call: TRBJ2-3
d_call: TRBD2
clone_size: NA
v_call: TRBV5-1
cdr3_nt: TGCGCCAGCAGCTTGGCCAGCGGGAGAACAGATACGCAGTATTTT
cdr3_aa: CASSLASGRTDTQYF

j_call: TRBJ2-7
d_call: TRBD1
clone_size: NA
v_call: TRBV28
cdr3_nt: TGTGCCAGCAGTTTATCCGGACAGGGCATTTACTACGAGCAGTACTTC
cdr3_aa: CASSLSGQGIYYEQYF

j_call: TRBJ1-1
d_call: NA
clone_size: NA
v_call: TRBV4-3
cdr3_nt: TGCGCCAGCAGCCAAGAACCATCCAGGGGCACTGAAGCTTTCTTT
cdr3_aa: CASSQEPSRGTEAFF

j_call: TRBJ1-3
d_call: TRBD1
clone_size: NA
v_call: TRBV10-2
cdr3_nt: TGCGCCAGCAGTGACAGGGGGTCCTCTGGAAACACCATATATTTT
cdr3_aa: CASSDRGSSGNTIYF

j_call: TRBJ2-5
d_call: NA
clone_size: NA
v_call: TRBV29-1
cdr3_nt: TGCAGCGCGGAAGCACGGAAGACCCAGTACTTC
cdr3_aa: CSAEARKTQYF

j_call: TRBJ1-1
d_call: TRBD1
clone_size: NA
v_call: TRBV6-1
cdr3_nt: TGTGCCAGCAGTGACAGGGGGCAGAACACTGAAGCTTTCTTT
cdr3_aa: CASSDRGQNTEAFF

j_call: TRBJ2-5
d_call: NA
clone_size: NA
v_call: TRBV5-1
cdr3_nt: TGCGCCAGCAGCTTGGAGGGGGGTTCAGAGACCCAGTACTTC
cdr3_aa: CASSLEGGSETQYF

j_call: TRBJ1-4
d_call: TRBD1
clone_size: NA
v_call: TRBV18
cdr3_nt: TGTGCCAGCTCACCAAGCCTCTCCCGGGACAGGAATGAAAAACTGTTTTTT
cdr3_aa: CASSPSLSRDRNEKLFF

j_call: TRBJ1-2
d_call: NA
clone_size: NA
v_call: TRBV14
cdr3_nt: TGTGCCAGCAGCCCGGACAGAATCTTTAACTATGGCTACACCTTC
cdr3_aa: CASSPDRIFNYGYTF

j_call: TRBJ1-6
d_call: TRBD1
clone_size: NA
v_call: TRBV7-8
cdr3_nt: TGTGCCAGCACCCCGGACAGGGGGTTGGCACCCCTCCACTTT
cdr3_aa: CASTPDRGLAPLHF

j_call: TRBJ1-3
d_call: TRBD1
clone_size: NA
v_call: TRBV9
cdr3_nt: TGTGCCAGCAGCGTAGCCGGGACAGGGGGTTCTAGGACTGGAAACACCATATATTTT
cdr3_aa: CASSVAGTGGSRTGNTIYF

j_call: TRBJ2-3
d_call: TRBD2
clone_size: few
v_call: TRBV7-2
cdr3_nt: TGTGCCAGCAGCTTAGAGCGGGGAGGGTCTGCCACAGATACGCAGTATTTT
cdr3_aa: CASSLERGGSATDTQYF

j_call: TRBJ1-2
d_call: NA
clone_size: few
v_call: TRBV5-6
cdr3_nt: TGTGCCAGCAGCTTGGTTGCAGATGGCTACACCTTC
cdr3_aa: CASSLVADGYTF

j_call: TRBJ2-6
d_call: NA
clone_size: NA
v_call: TRBV2
cdr3_nt: TGTGCCAGCAGTGAACGAAGCTCTGGGGCCAACGTCCTGACTTTC
cdr3_aa: CASSERSSGANVLTF

j_call: TRBJ2-5
d_call: NA
clone_size: NA
v_call: TRBV19
cdr3_nt: TGTGCCAGTAGTATTAGTCTCGGCGGCTTAGAGACCCAGTACTTC
cdr3_aa: CASSISLGGLETQYF

j_call: TRBJ2-2
d_call: NA
clone_size: NA
v_call: TRBV19
cdr3_nt: TGTGCCAGTAGTATCGGGATTGACACCGGGGAGCTGTTTTTT
cdr3_aa: CASSIGIDTGELFF

j_call: TRBJ2-7
d_call: NA
clone_size: NA
v_call: TRBV11-2
cdr3_nt: TGTGCCAGCAGCTTAGTCACAGGCTACGAGCAGTACTTC
cdr3_aa: CASSLVTGYEQYF

j_call: TRBJ2-5
d_call: NA
clone_size: few
v_call: TRBV7-2
cdr3_nt: TGTGCCAGCAGCCCAAGGGGGGGGATCCAAGAGACCCAGTACTTC
cdr3_aa: CASSPRGGIQETQYF

j_call: TRBJ1-2
d_call: TRBD1
clone_size: medium-sized
v_call: TRBV28
cdr3_nt: TGTGCCAGCAGTCCAGCGGCAGGGGGAGGTAACTATGGCTACACCTTC
cdr3_aa: CASSPAAGGGNYGYTF

j_call: TRBJ2-7
d_call: TRBD1
clone_size: NA
v_call: TRBV11-2
cdr3_nt: TGTGCCAGCAGCTTAGGAGGGACAGGCCGCTCCTACGAGCAGTACTTC
cdr3_aa: CASSLGGTGRSYEQYF

j_call: TRBJ2-1
d_call: NA
clone_size: NA
v_call: TRBV19
cdr3_nt: TGTGCCAGTAGTATAGGAGTCGGGAGTAGTTACAATGAGCAGTTCTTC
cdr3_aa: CASSIGVGSSYNEQFF

j_call: TRBJ1-6
d_call: NA
clone_size: NA
v_call: TRBV30
cdr3_nt: TGTGCCTGGAGTGCAGGGAGCTCCTATAATTCACCCCTCCACTTT
cdr3_aa: CAWSAGSSYNSPLHF

j_call: TRBJ2-2
d_call: NA
clone_size: few
v_call: TRBV5-1
cdr3_nt: TGCGCCAGCAGCTTGGGCGGTAACACCGGGGAGCTGTTTTTT
cdr3_aa: CASSLGGNTGELFF

j_call: TRBJ1-5
d_call: TRBD1
clone_size: NA
v_call: TRBV7-2
cdr3_nt: TGTGCCAGCAGCTGGGACAGGAGGAATCAGCCCCAGCATTTT
cdr3_aa: CASSWDRRNQPQHF

j_call: TRBJ1-1
d_call: TRBD1
clone_size: once
v_call: TRBV10-3
cdr3_nt: TGTGCCATCAGTGAAGGGACAGGGATAGGCGCTGAAGCTTTCTTT
cdr3_aa: CAISEGTGIGAEAFF

j_call: TRBJ1-1
d_call: NA
clone_size: once
v_call: TRBV30
cdr3_nt: TGTGCCTGGAGTGCCCGGCAGGGCACTAACACTGAAGCTTTCTTT
cdr3_aa: CAWSARQGTNTEAFF

j_call: TRBJ1-4
d_call: NA
clone_size: few
v_call: TRBV4-1
cdr3_nt: TGCGCCAGCAGCCAGTTTAGTTGGGGAATTACGCGCACTAATGAAAAACTGTTTTTT
cdr3_aa: CASSQFSWGITRTNEKLFF

j_call: TRBJ2-5
d_call: TRBD2
clone_size: NA
v_call: TRBV28
cdr3_nt: TGTGCCAGCAGCCGGATCCTAGCGGGAGCTCAAGAGACCCAGTACTTC
cdr3_aa: CASSRILAGAQETQYF

j_call: TRBJ2-1
d_call: NA
clone_size: once
v_call: TRBV5-1
cdr3_nt: TGCGCCAGCACCTGGAGTGAGGGGGGCGCCTACAATGAGCAGTTCTTC
cdr3_aa: CASTWSEGGAYNEQFF

j_call: TRBJ2-1
d_call: NA
clone_size: few
v_call: TRBV7-2
cdr3_nt: TGTGCCAGCAGCTTAGACGGTACCTACAATGAGCAGTTCTTC
cdr3_aa: CASSLDGTYNEQFF

j_call: TRBJ2-7
d_call: NA
clone_size: NA
v_call: TRBV5-4
cdr3_nt: TGTGCCAGCAGCCTCCCTGGGGGGGGCCCCTACGAGCAGTACTTC
cdr3_aa: CASSLPGGGPYEQYF

j_call: TRBJ2-3
d_call: NA
clone_size: NA
v_call: TRBV10-3
cdr3_nt: TGTGCCATCAGTGACGGGTCGACACTCCAAGTCACAGATACGCAGTATTTT
cdr3_aa: CAISDGSTLQVTDTQYF

j_call: TRBJ1-5
d_call: NA
clone_size: NA
v_call: TRBV4-3
cdr3_nt: TGCGCCAGCAGCCAAGACAGGAATCAGCCCCAGCATTTT
cdr3_aa: CASSQDRNQPQHF

j_call: TRBJ1-1
d_call: TRBD1
clone_size: NA
v_call: TRBV4-2
cdr3_nt: TGTGCCAGCAGCCAAAGGACAGGGCGAAACACTGAAGCTTTCTTT
cdr3_aa: CASSQRTGRNTEAFF

j_call: TRBJ1-1
d_call: NA
clone_size: NA
v_call: TRBV28
cdr3_nt: TGTGCCAGCAGTTTGGGGTCGCGACCAGAAGCTTTCTTT
cdr3_aa: CASSLGSRPEAFF

j_call: TRBJ2-7
d_call: TRBD1
clone_size: once
v_call: TRBV4-2
cdr3_nt: TGTGCCAGCAGCCAAGGTGGGTACAGGGGGAACTCCTACGAGCAGTACTTC
cdr3_aa: CASSQGGYRGNSYEQYF

j_call: TRBJ2-5
d_call: NA
clone_size: once
v_call: TRBV11-3
cdr3_nt: TGTGCCAGCAGCATATCCCCCCAAGAGACCCAGTACTTC
cdr3_aa: CASSISPQETQYF

j_call: TRBJ2-1
d_call: TRBD2
clone_size: once
v_call: TRBV11-2
cdr3_nt: TGTGCCAGCAGCTTAGCGCGCGGGAGGGCCTACAATGAGCAGTTCTTC
cdr3_aa: CASSLARGRAYNEQFF

j_call: TRBJ1-2
d_call: NA
clone_size: NA
v_call: TRBV29-1
cdr3_nt: TGCAGCGTTGAAAATACAGGGAACTATGGCTACACCTTC
cdr3_aa: CSVENTGNYGYTF

j_call: TRBJ1-4
d_call: NA
clone_size: NA
v_call: TRBV29-1
cdr3_nt: TGCAGCGTTGAAAGGGTGGGGGTAGGTGAAAAACTGTTTTTT
cdr3_aa: CSVERVGVGEKLFF

j_call: TRBJ1-4
d_call: NA
clone_size: NA
v_call: TRBV30
cdr3_nt: TGTGCCTGGACGGGGGGTGCAACTAATGAAAAACTGTTTTTT
cdr3_aa: CAWTGGATNEKLFF

j_call: TRBJ2-7
d_call: NA
clone_size: NA
v_call: TRBV5-1
cdr3_nt: TGCGCCAGCAGCTCGACTCGCTCCTACGAGCAGTACTTC
cdr3_aa: CASSSTRSYEQYF

j_call: TRBJ1-5
d_call: NA
clone_size: NA
v_call: TRBV6-1
cdr3_nt: TGTGCCAGCAGTGAAGCCTTGACAGCTCAAAATCAGCCCCAGCATTTT
cdr3_aa: CASSEALTAQNQPQHF

j_call: TRBJ2-1
d_call: NA
clone_size: NA
v_call: TRBV30
cdr3_nt: TGTGCCTGGATGGCAGAGCGCCCTTGGAATGAGCAGTTCTTC
cdr3_aa: CAWMAERPWNEQFF